These 18 T cell receptor beta chains came from one sample sequenced in a study of post-analysis software for immune sequencing data. Study outcomes and limitations: In patients, TRBV5-6, TRBV5-1 and TRBV20-1 belonged to roughly five TRBV segments found more frequently than in controls.

No antigen is known for these receptors. TCR beta cDNA libraries had unique molecular identifiers. Via MiXCR, TCRdb re-called the PCR reads, giving one row per CDR3 protein. The sample includes about 430,000 distinct CDR3 sequences, about 40% seen only once; the top ten take 7.6%. Sequenced material: blood. The source of these receptors is a girl between 2 and 10 years old with multiple sclerosis.

In this sample, this clonotype turned up once. V and J are TRBV28 and TRBJ1-5; the D is unclear. V lost 6 bases, J lost 0 bases, and 9 bases lay in between. Germline V gene lookup returns CDR1 MDHEN and CDR2 SYDVKM. The CDR3 has 14 residues. CDR3 amino acids: CASRPVYSNQPQHF. CDR3 DNA sequence: TGTGCCAGCAGGCCCGTGTATAGCAATCAGCCCCAGCATTTT.

This clonotype is labeled medium-sized. The CDR3 DNA reads TGTGCCAGCAGTTACTCGCGGTCCCTCTCCTACGAGCAGTACTTC. It codes for CASSYSRSLSYEQYF. The V gene is TRBV6-6, the J gene TRBJ2-7; D remains unclear. The V and J ends lost 0 bases and 0 bases respectively, with 9 bases between them. This CDR3 spans 15 amino acids. Germline CDR1 is MNHNY and CDR2 is SVGAGI (reference sequence).

The chain couples TRBV12-3 or TRBV12-4 to TRBJ2-2; D unclear. CDR3 length equals 15 residues. V was cut by 6 bases and J by 1 base, with 12 bases left in between. The CDR3 region has the DNA TGTGCCAGCAGATATGGGAACTGGAACACCGGGGAGCTGTTTTTT. This encodes CASRYGNWNTGELFF.

The chain has TRBV12-3 or TRBV12-4 and TRBJ1-5; D ambiguous. V was pared by 5 bases and J by 0 bases, with 11 bases between. The CDR3 extends over 15 amino acids. CDR3 bases: TGTGCCAGCAGTAGCGGACGGGATAGCAATCAGCCCCAGCATTTT. Amino acid sequence: CASSSGRDSNQPQHF.

This clonotype was seen a few times. V usage is TRBV12-3 or TRBV12-4 and J usage is TRBJ1-2; D perhaps matches TRBD1 (5 bases). V lost 3 bases, J lost 5 bases, and 22 bases lay in between. The CDR3 is made up of 17 amino acids. The CDR3 here is CASSLTPPGPPGYGYTF. The DNA for the CDR3 is TGTGCCAGCAGTTTGACCCCACCGGGACCGCCGGGGTATGGCTACACCTTC.

V and J are TRBV2 and TRBJ2-3, with 8 positions matching TRBD2. The germline gives CDR1 SNHLY, CDR2 FYNNEI. This CDR3 spans 17 amino acids. After removal of 1 base from V and 0 bases from J, the junction contained 6 bases not matched to a gene. In DNA form, the CDR3 reads TGTGCCAGCAGTGAAGATGGGGCTAGCGGGAGCACAGATACGCAGTATTTT. Protein product: CASSEDGASGSTDTQYF.

Only a few counts were recorded for this clonotype. V is TRBV5-1 and J is TRBJ2-5, with D perhaps assigned TRBD1 or TRBD2 (5 bases each). The CDR3 consists of 15 residues. The germline V gene has CDR1 SGHRS and CDR2 YFSETQ. V was cut by 0 bases and J by 5 bases, with 14 bases left in between. CDR3 in amino acids: CASSLAGTTWETQYF. The CDR3 DNA is TGCGCCAGCAGCTTGGCCGGGACCACGTGGGAGACCCAGTACTTC.

The CDR3 nucleotides read TGTGCCAGCGGAACAGGGGCGTACACTGAAGCTTTCTTT. This encodes CASGTGAYTEAFF. The genes are TRBV12-3 or TRBV12-4 and TRBJ1-1; 7 bases map to TRBD1. V dropped 8 bases and J dropped 3; count of bases not matched to a gene: 6. The length of the CDR3 is 13 residues.

The chain joins TRBV7-8 to TRBJ1-1, with a possible D match to TRBD1 (5 bases). V lost 1 base and J 9 bases, leaving 6 bases between the germline ends. This CDR3 spans 11 amino acids. Germline CDR1 and CDR2: SGHVS and FQNEAQ. The CDR3 nucleotides are TGTGCCAGCAGCTTAGACAGGCAAGCTTTCTTT. This codes for CASSLDRQAFF.

Only a few counts were recorded for this clonotype. The chain recombines TRBV9 with TRBJ2-3; 11 bases agree with TRBD2. The CDR3 loop spans 18 amino acids. V was pared by 0 bases and J by 0 bases, with 6 bases of the junction left unmatched. Germline V gene sequence: CDR1 SGDLS, CDR2 YYNGEE. The CDR3 coding sequence is TGTGCCAGCAGCGTAGGGCTAGCGGGAGGTGGTAGCACAGATACGCAGTATTTT. It translates to CASSVGLAGGGSTDTQYF.

The V call is TRBV20-1, the J call TRBJ2-5, with 8 bases matching TRBD2. Germline V CDR1 and CDR2: DFQATT, SNEGSKA (reference sequence). V trimming: 2 bases; J trimming: 2 bases; junction bases outside the gene matches: 7. The CDR3 loop spans 15 amino acids. The CDR3 DNA follows: TGCAGTGCTAGAAGGGCACTAGCGGCTCAAGAGACCCAGTACTTC. Its protein product is CSARRALAAQETQYF.

This chain connects TRBV2 to TRBJ2-7, with 8 bases fitting TRBD2. The ends lost 8 bases at V and 7 bases at J; junction bases unmatched: 13. Germline CDR1 reads SNHLY; CDR2 reads FYNNEI. The CDR3 sequence is 14 residues long. This CDR3 reads CASSGTSSYNEQYF. The CDR3 coding sequence is TGTGCCAGCTCCGGGACTAGTTCCTACAATGAGCAGTACTTC.

The chain has TRBV11-2 and TRBJ2-1; no firm D call. V was shortened by 2 bases and J by 7 bases, with 12 bases between the two germline ends. Germline CDR1 and CDR2: SGHAT and FQNNGV. The CDR3 has 14 residues. The CDR3 is CASSLPGVRNEQFF. The DNA for the CDR3 is TGTGCCAGCAGCTTACCTGGAGTTCGGAATGAGCAGTTCTTC.

By share, this clonotype counts as medium-sized (0.01 to 0.1%). The J gene is TRBJ2-5, the V gene TRBV29-1, with 7 bases identical to TRBD1. CDR1 SQVTM and CDR2 ANQGSEA come from the germline V gene. Unmatched junction bases numbered 7, after V lost 2 bases and J lost 1 base. CDR3 length equals 15 residues. In DNA, the CDR3 is TGCAGCGTTGAATTGGCCAGGGGGACCCAAGAGACCCAGTACTTC. Amino acid sequence: CSVELARGTQETQYF.

This chain joins TRBV20-1 and TRBJ2-1; D remains ambiguous. The CDR3 consists of 14 residues. The ends were cut back, 4 bases at V and 7 bases at J, with 17 bases in the middle. Germline V gene lookup returns CDR1 DFQATT and CDR2 SNEGSKA (reference sequence). The CDR3 DNA is TGCAGTGCTATTCGAGAGTCTTCCTTTAATGAGCAGTTCTTC. Residues: CSAIRESSFNEQFF.

V is TRBV5-6 and J is TRBJ2-3; D gene uncertain. The CDR3 totals 14 residues. V was pared by 2 bases and J by 5 bases, with 12 bases between. Germline CDR1 is SGHDT and CDR2 is YYEEEE. The CDR3 nucleotides are TGTGCCAGCAGCTTTTCAAGGCCGGAAGATACGCAGTATTTT. It codes for CASSFSRPEDTQYF.

The chain links TRBV7-6 to TRBJ1-2, with D uncertain. CDR3 length equals 13 residues. V lost 5 bases and J lost 4, with 11 bases in between. Germline loops: CDR1 SGHVS, CDR2 FNYEAQ. The CDR3 sequence: CASSPLEVYGYTF. CDR3 sequence (DNA): TGTGCCAGCAGCCCGCTCGAGGTCTATGGCTACACCTTC.

This clonotype was found a few times. The chain couples TRBV7-2 to TRBJ2-7; the match to TRBD2 covers 7 bases. From germline, CDR1 is SGHTA and CDR2 FQGNSA. The V segment lost 3 bases and the J segment 10 bases; nucleotides outside the gene matches: 24. CDR3 size: 18 residues. The CDR3 DNA sequence: TGTGCCAGCAGCTTTGATCTGTGGGCGGGAGACAAAAACGGGGCCCAGTACTTC. Residues: CASSFDLWAGDKNGAQYF.